The clone carrying this T cell receptor beta chain appeared a few times. The antigen is not known. This sample stems from a study of blood T cells in healthy people across ages. Notes on the study in general: A roughly linear age-dependent decrease characterized TCR beta diversity per million T cells. Naive and antigen-experienced cells could not be conclusively compared, given unsorted PBMCs.

Combining a sample-barcoded 5' primer with a J-beta primer mix, a second PCR ran for roughly 7 to 11 cycles. TCRdb fed the 5' RACE reads into MiXCR, producing one record per CDR3 protein. The sample contains some 1.5 million distinct CDR3 sequences, approximately 39% of which appear only once. Total RNA, at least 5 micrograms per sample, was extracted from PBMCs. There are 10 residues in the CDR3. The germline CDR1 and CDR2 sequences are SQVTM and ANQGSEA. The V and J ends lost 5 bases and 8 bases respectively, with 9 bases between them. The specimen sequenced was blood. This clonotype originated in a woman aged 18-29 years in good health. The chain has TRBV29-1 and TRBJ1-2, with D possibly being TRBD1 (5 bases). The CDR3 DNA reads TGCAGCGTTAGGGGTGCCGGCTACACCTTC. Protein product: CSVRGAGYTF.